These 20 T cell receptor beta chains originate from one sample sequenced in a study of T cell responses to AZD1222 COVID-19 vaccine. The protocol was immunoSEQ multiplex PCR, while the TCRdb copy is restricted to in-frame clones and leaves out a portion. Of 90,000 to 150,000 clones in the sample, approximately 90% are singletons; the top ten hold around 2.9%. The sequencing used peripheral blood, collected 28 days after the second AZD1222 dose. All receptors derive from an adult who received the AZD1222 COVID-19 vaccine.

Only one count was recorded for this clone. V usage is TRBV6-2 or TRBV6-3 and J usage is TRBJ2-7; 9 bases fit TRBD1. The V gene's germline CDR1 is MNHEY and CDR2 SVGEGT. The V segment lost 2 bases and the J segment 4 bases; nucleotides outside the gene matches: 15. CDR3 length equals 18 residues. This chain's CDR3 is CASSYTAGTGLDIYEQYF. In DNA form, the CDR3 reads TGTGCCAGCAGTTACACCGCCGGGACAGGGTTAGATATTTACGAGCAGTACTTC.

V gene TRBV4-3 combines with J gene TRBJ2-7; D is possibly TRBD2 (5 bases). The germline V gene encodes CDR1 LGHNA and CDR2 YSLEER. This CDR3 is 14 amino acids long. V was trimmed by 1 base and J by 3 bases, leaving 10 bases between them. Here the CDR3 reads CASSQGPGSYEQYF. The CDR3 DNA is TGCGCCAGCAGCCAAGGGCCGGGGAGCTACGAGCAGTACTTC.

CDR3 protein: CASSSQPGNQPQHF. The DNA of the CDR3 is TGTGCCAGCAGCTCCCAGCCAGGAAATCAGCCCCAGCATTTT. This chain uses TRBV11-2 with TRBJ1-5; unclear D gene. The V and J ends lost 4 bases and 4 bases respectively, with 11 bases between them. Per germline, CDR1 SGHAT and CDR2 FQNNGV. The CDR3 is made up of 14 amino acids.

The chain links TRBV5-6 to TRBJ1-6; no firm D call. Trimming removed 0 bases at V and 4 bases at J, with 11 bases between. This CDR3 region has 16 residues. Looked up from germline, CDR1 is SGHDT and CDR2 is YYEEEE. The CDR3 region is CASSLGPWKYNSPLHF. The CDR3 bases are TGTGCCAGCAGCTTGGGGCCATGGAAATATAATTCACCCCTCCACTTT.

The rearrangement uses TRBV9 and TRBJ1-2, with D tentatively TRBD1 (5 bases). Per germline, CDR1 SGDLS and CDR2 YYNGEE. This CDR3 region has 15 residues. V lost 1 base to trimming and J lost 1 base, with 11 bases between them. Here the CDR3 DNA reads TGTGCCAGCAGCGTACTGAGGGACGGTAACTATGGCTACACCTTC. Its protein is CASSVLRDGNYGYTF. Combining the CDR3 with reference TRBV9 and TRBJ1-2 gives the whole variable domain DSGVTQTPKHLITATGQRVTLRCSPRSGDLSVYWYQQSLDQGLQFLIQYYNGEERAKGNILERFSAQQFPDLHSELNLSSLELGDSALYFCASSVLRDGNYGYTFGSGTRLTVV.

J is TRBJ1-1 and V is TRBV28; 7 nucleotides line up with TRBD1. CDR1 is MDHEN, CDR2 SYDVKM, per germline. Germline trimming cut 9 bases from V and 6 bases from J; bases unmatched to any gene: 13. The CDR3 has 14 residues. CDR3 in amino acids: CASKEGAVRAEAFF. The CDR3 nucleotides read TGTGCCAGTAAAGAGGGGGCGGTGAGAGCTGAAGCTTTCTTT.

The chain combines TRBV11-2 with TRBJ1-2, with D tentatively TRBD1 (5 bases). From germline, CDR1 is SGHAT and CDR2 FQNNGV. This CDR3 contains 14 residues. Trimming stripped 1 base from V and 5 bases from J, with 11 bases between. This CDR3 is CASSLVGQGYGYTF. CDR3 coding DNA: TGTGCCAGCAGCTTAGTAGGTCAGGGATATGGCTACACCTTC.

The V call is TRBV11-2, the J call TRBJ1-3; D is possibly TRBD1 (6 bases). The V end lost 4 bases, the J end lost 6 bases, and 19 bases lay between the germline ends. Germline assignment: CDR1 SGHAT and CDR2 FQNNGV. CDR3 size: 16 residues. The CDR3 spells CASSSLTAGTLNTIYF. The CDR3 DNA follows: TGTGCCAGCAGCTCACTAACGGCCGGGACACTAAACACCATATATTTT.

The J gene is TRBJ1-5, the V gene TRBV6-4; the D is unclear. This CDR3 contains 15 residues. Germline V gene sequence: CDR1 MRHNA, CDR2 SNTAGT. V lost 2 bases to trimming and J lost 3 bases, with 11 bases between them. The CDR3 nucleotides read TGTGCCAGCAGTGACCAGGAATTTGTCAATCAGCCCCAGCATTTT. Protein: CASSDQEFVNQPQHF.

The V and J genes are TRBV18 and TRBJ1-5, with no clear D. The CDR3 extends over 15 amino acids. V was clipped by 2 bases and J by 0 bases, with 8 bases between them. Germline loops: CDR1 KGHSH, CDR2 LQKENI. The CDR3 sequence is CASSPTSPSNQPQHF. CDR3 DNA: TGTGCCAGCTCACCAACCAGTCCTAGCAATCAGCCCCAGCATTTT.

The V gene is TRBV7-2, the J gene TRBJ2-2; D not resolved. Germline V gives CDR1 SGHTA, CDR2 FQGNSA. The CDR3 length is 12 residues. The V end lost 4 bases, the J end lost 9 bases, and 9 bases lay between the germline ends. CDR3 in DNA: TGTGCCAGCAGCTGGCAGAACCGGGAGCTGTTTTTT. Translating gives CASSWQNRELFF.

The genes are TRBV19 and TRBJ1-1, with D possibly matching TRBD1 (5 bases). Germline CDR1 and CDR2: LNHDA and SQIVND (reference sequence). V was clipped by 4 bases and J by 1 base, with 10 bases between them. This CDR3 region has 14 residues. CDR3 loop: CASSKFRENTEAFF. The CDR3 DNA reads TGTGCCAGTAGTAAGTTCAGGGAGAACACTGAAGCTTTCTTT. The full variable domain, its missing parts supplied by reference TRBV19 and TRBJ1-1, is DGGITQSPKYLFRKEGQNVTLSCEQNLNHDAMYWYRQDPGQGLRLIYYSQIVNDFQKGDIAEGYSVSREKKESFPLTVTSAQKNPTAFYLCASSKFRENTEAFFGQGTRLTVV.

V and J are TRBV9 and TRBJ1-2; D may be TRBD1 (6 bases). Looked up from germline, CDR1 is SGDLS and CDR2 is YYNGEE. The V end was cut by 0 bases, the J end by 8 bases, with 11 bases between. The CDR3 loop spans 13 amino acids. The CDR3 nucleotides are TGTGCCAGCAGCGTAGATGGGACACCGGGCTACACCTTC. This codes for CASSVDGTPGYTF.

The chain combines TRBV19 with TRBJ1-5; no reliable D call. V lost 6 bases, J lost 3 bases, and 9 bases lay in between. Per the germline V gene, CDR1 is LNHDA and CDR2 is SQIVND (reference sequence). This CDR3 region has 13 residues. The CDR3 is CASRVSINQPQHF. DNA of the CDR3: TGTGCCAGTAGGGTTTCTATCAATCAGCCCCAGCATTTT.

The chain joins TRBV6-2 or TRBV6-3 to TRBJ2-7, with D unresolved. The V gene lost 6 bases and the J gene lost 2 bases, with 11 bases spanning the gap. The CDR3 contains 13 residues. Per germline, CDR1 MNHEY and CDR2 SVGEGT. DNA for the CDR3: TGTGCCAGCAGCCCAGACTCGACCTACGAGCAGTACTTC. Translating it yields CASSPDSTYEQYF.

The chain carries TRBV4-3 and TRBJ2-7, with 7 bases matching TRBD1. CDR3 length equals 14 residues. The J segment lost 10 bases and the V segment lost 4 bases, leaving 13 bases of the junction unmatched. The germline V gene has CDR1 LGHNA and CDR2 YSLEER. This chain's CDR3 is CASSLTGTATGQYF. CDR3 sequence (DNA): TGCGCCAGCAGCCTCACCGGGACAGCGACGGGTCAGTACTTC.

V gene TRBV18 combines with J gene TRBJ1-5; D not certain. The V gene lost 2 bases and the J gene lost 1 base, with 3 bases spanning the gap. The CDR3 sequence is 13 residues long. CDR1 is KGHSH and CDR2 is LQKENI in the germline V gene. The CDR3 nucleotides are TGTGCCAGCTCACCAGTGAGCAATCAGCCCCAGCATTTT. Translating gives CASSPVSNQPQHF. Full variable domain (missing parts from reference TRBV18 and TRBJ1-5): NAGVMQNPRHLVRRRGQEARLRCSPMKGHSHVYWYRQLPEEGLKFMVYLQKENIIDESGMPKERFSAEFPKEGPSILRIQQVVRGDSAAYFCASSPVSNQPQHFGDGTRLSIL.

V and J are TRBV19 and TRBJ1-5; D ambiguous. V lost 6 bases and J lost 0, with 12 bases in between. CDR3 size: 15 residues. Germline V CDR1 and CDR2: LNHDA, SQIVND (reference sequence). CDR3 loop: CASSDTRYSNQPQHF. The CDR3 DNA sequence: TGTGCCAGTAGCGACACTCGTTATAGCAATCAGCCCCAGCATTTT.

The chain joins TRBV28 to TRBJ1-4; 8 bases align to TRBD1. Germline CDR1 and CDR2: MDHEN and SYDVKM. The CDR3 is 18 amino acids. J gave up 0 bases and V 1 base, and 7 bases lay outside the gene matches. The CDR3 spells CASSLSAGGPATNEKLFF. CDR3 coding DNA: TGTGCCAGCAGTTTATCGGCAGGGGGCCCCGCAACTAATGAAAAACTGTTTTTT.

The chain joins TRBV11-2 to TRBJ2-1; perhaps TRBD2 as D (5 bases). The germline V gene encodes CDR1 SGHAT and CDR2 FQNNGV. The CDR3 loop spans 15 amino acids. The ends were cut back, 0 bases at V and 8 bases at J, with 14 bases in the middle. The CDR3 region is CASSLDLGDPHEQFF. CDR3 in DNA: TGTGCCAGCAGCTTAGATCTCGGGGATCCCCATGAGCAGTTCTTC.